The subject of this entry is one T cell receptor (beta chain). The antigen remains undetermined. Trimming stripped 5 bases from V and 0 bases from J, with 11 bases between. The CDR3 has 14 residues. The V gene's germline CDR1 is LNHDA and CDR2 SQIVND (reference sequence). The data belong to a study of T cell responses to AZD1222 COVID-19 vaccine. Overall study findings and caveats: In all cases, repertoires were sampled only after the peak T cell response.

Repertoires were generated with immunoSEQ multiplex PCR, while TCRdb's copy carries only in-frame clones and drops some. This table has about 100,000 clones, around 90% appearing once. This specimen was peripheral blood, taken on day 0 of AZD1222 vaccination. The TCR comes from an adult in good health. This sequence joins TRBV19 and TRBJ2-7, with D tentatively TRBD1 (5 bases). The CDR3 nucleotides read TGTGCCAGTAGTCTGACAGCGACCTCCTACGAGCAGTACTTC. It yields the protein CASSLTATSYEQYF.